This is a list of T cell receptor beta chains from one sample in a study of PD-1 blockade in mismatch repair-deficient tumors. Sequenced by immunoSEQ multiplex PCR; TCRdb stores in-frame clones only, minus some. The sample consists of under 50,000 clones, approximately 88% of them appearing once. The specimen was PBMCs, collected 38 weeks after starting pembrolizumab. The source is an adult with mismatch repair-deficient cancer. Each CDR3 is given with its conserved first and last residue. A D gene is named only where the DNA matches it firmly. Only some rows state a clone size, as once, few, many or a class for expanded clones.

d_gene,abundance,j_gene,v_gene,CDR3aa,CDR3nt
NA,NA,TRBJ2-2,TRBV15,CATSRDNPSTGELFF,TGTGCCACCAGCAGAGATAACCCGAGCACCGGGGAGCTGTTTTTT
NA,NA,TRBJ2-1,TRBV9,CASSVGVAGRLYNEQFF,TGTGCCAGCAGCGTAGGAGTCGCAGGGCGTCTGTACAATGAGCAGTTCTTC
TRBD2,NA,TRBJ2-4,TRBV5-5,CASSLYGLAGAGDIQYF,TGTGCCAGCAGCCTCTACGGACTAGCGGGAGCTGGGGACATTCAGTACTTC
NA,few,TRBJ2-7,TRBV5-1,CASSVAGGLSEQYF,TGCGCCAGCAGCGTGGCAGGGGGGTTGAGCGAGCAGTACTTC
TRBD1,NA,TRBJ1-4,TRBV7-9,CALQAGGIEKLFF,TGTGCCTTACAGGCAGGGGGCATTGAAAAACTGTTTTTT
NA,NA,TRBJ1-2,TRBV28,CASSAVRGYTF,TGTGCCAGCAGTGCCGTGCGCGGCTACACCTTC
TRBD1,NA,TRBJ2-7,TRBV5-1,CASSKTGGGYEQYF,TGCGCCAGCAGCAAAACAGGGGGCGGGTACGAGCAGTACTTC
TRBD2,few,TRBJ2-7,TRBV6-5,CASFGGSHEQYF,TGTGCCAGCTTCGGCGGGAGCCACGAGCAGTACTTC
NA,NA,TRBJ2-1,TRBV29-1,CSAAGYNEQFF,TGCAGCGCCGCGGGTTACAATGAGCAGTTCTTC
TRBD2,NA,TRBJ2-7,TRBV10-3,CAISERGLEYEQYF,TGTGCCATCAGTGAGAGGGGACTAGAGTACGAGCAGTACTTC
NA,once,TRBJ1-5,TRBV28,CASSFSLAYRKDQPQHF,TGTGCCAGCAGTTTCTCTCTCGCTTACAGGAAGGATCAGCCCCAGCATTTT
TRBD1,NA,TRBJ1-2,TRBV28,CASSGGLAGGIYGYTF,TGTGCCAGCAGTGGCGGTCTGGCAGGGGGGATCTATGGCTACACCTTC
NA,NA,TRBJ1-3,TRBV5-6,CASSSPDTAGNTIYF,TGTGCCAGCAGCTCCCCGGACACCGCTGGAAACACCATATATTTT
NA,NA,TRBJ1-2,TRBV9,CASSVGKRNYGYTF,TGTGCCAGCAGCGTAGGCAAGAGGAACTATGGCTACACCTTC
NA,NA,TRBJ1-6,TRBV7-3,CASSRTRDSPLHF,TGTGCCAGCAGCCGGACAAGGGATTCACCCCTCCACTTT
TRBD2,NA,TRBJ2-5,TRBV4-2,CASSQDPPGTSGQETQYF,TGTGCCAGCAGCCAAGATCCCCCCGGGACTAGCGGCCAAGAGACCCAGTACTTC
TRBD2,NA,TRBJ2-7,TRBV30,CAWNPPGGGSRGEQYF,TGTGCCTGGAATCCCCCTGGTGGCGGGAGCCGGGGGGAGCAGTACTTC
NA,NA,TRBJ2-5,TRBV11-2,CASSLWGDGETQYF,TGTGCCAGCAGCTTATGGGGGGACGGAGAGACCCAGTACTTC
TRBD1,NA,TRBJ1-1,TRBV2,CASRLQGADTEAFF,TGTGCCAGCAGACTACAGGGGGCGGACACTGAAGCTTTCTTT
NA,few,TRBJ2-7,TRBV28,CASRTWEGDSYEQYF,TGTGCCAGCAGGACTTGGGAAGGGGATTCCTACGAGCAGTACTTC
NA,NA,TRBJ2-5,TRBV12-5,CASGLGGYQETQYF,TGTGCTAGTGGTTTGGGAGGGTACCAAGAGACCCAGTACTTC
TRBD2,NA,TRBJ2-3,TRBV28,CASSPPGGAGEDTQYF,TGTGCCAGCAGTCCCCCGGGGGGGGCAGGGGAGGATACGCAGTATTTT
NA,NA,TRBJ2-7,TRBV19,CASSQTWSYEQYF,TGTGCCAGTAGCCAGACTTGGTCCTACGAGCAGTACTTC
NA,NA,TRBJ2-7,TRBV14,CASSQAWAETGPTYEQYF,TGTGCCAGCAGCCAAGCCTGGGCAGAAACAGGGCCCACCTACGAGCAGTACTTC
TRBD2,NA,TRBJ2-4,TRBV6-1,CASSVVPIAGGPGGIQYF,TGTGCCAGCAGTGTGGTGCCCATAGCGGGAGGGCCCGGGGGCATTCAGTACTTC
TRBD2,NA,TRBJ2-3,TRBV6-6,CASSNTGLNTDTQYF,TGTGCCAGCAGTAATACGGGACTAAACACAGATACGCAGTATTTT
TRBD1,NA,TRBJ1-1,TRBV30,CAWEPGTEKAFF,TGTGCCTGGGAACCCGGGACAGAGAAAGCTTTCTTT
NA,NA,TRBJ2-7,TRBV6-1,CASRRQEVYEQYF,TGTGCCAGCAGGCGACAGGAGGTCTACGAGCAGTACTTC
TRBD2,few,TRBJ2-7,TRBV2,CASSDFFGLAAYEQYF,TGTGCCAGCAGTGATTTTTTCGGACTAGCTGCCTACGAGCAGTACTTC